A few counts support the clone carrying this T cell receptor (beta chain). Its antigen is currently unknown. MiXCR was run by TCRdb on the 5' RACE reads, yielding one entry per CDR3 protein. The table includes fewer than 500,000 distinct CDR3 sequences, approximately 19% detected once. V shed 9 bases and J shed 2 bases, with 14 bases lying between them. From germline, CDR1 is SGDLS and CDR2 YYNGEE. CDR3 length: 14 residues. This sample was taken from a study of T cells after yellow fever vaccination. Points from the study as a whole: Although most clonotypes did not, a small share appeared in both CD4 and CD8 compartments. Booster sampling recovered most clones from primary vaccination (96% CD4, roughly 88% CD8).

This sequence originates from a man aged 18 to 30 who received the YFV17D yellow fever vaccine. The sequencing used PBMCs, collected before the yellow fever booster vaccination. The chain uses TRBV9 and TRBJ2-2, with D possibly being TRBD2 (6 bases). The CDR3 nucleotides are TGTGCCACCACAGAGGGGACTAACACCGGGGAGCTGTTTTTT. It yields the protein CATTEGTNTGELFF.